Each of the 18 T cell receptor beta chains below was sequenced from the same sample in a study of memory CD4+ T cells and cytomegalovirus serostatus. Single viable CD3+CD4+CD8-CD45RO+ cells were sorted as the memory CD4+ T cells. Produced via immunoSEQ multiplex PCR; TCRdb's table is partial and in-frame only. The data show 45,000 to 60,000 clones, with around 80% seen just once and roughly 2% held by the top ten. Sequenced material: memory CD4+ T cells from blood. Receptor source: an adult in good health and CMV-seropositive.

The chain uses TRBV6-5 and TRBJ1-5; D call uncertain. The V end lost 8 bases, the J end lost 7 bases, and 15 bases lay between the germline ends. The CDR3 length is 13 residues. Germline V gives CDR1 MNHEY, CDR2 SVGAGI. The CDR3 spells CASGGGFRQPQHF. For the CDR3, the DNA is TGTGCCAGCGGAGGAGGTTTCAGGCAGCCCCAGCATTTT.

J is TRBJ1-1 and V is TRBV5-6, with D possibly matching TRBD1 (5 bases). Trimming cost V 4 bases and J 1 base, with 14 bases left between them. This CDR3 is 15 amino acids long. Per germline, CDR1 SGHDT and CDR2 YYEEEE. DNA of the CDR3: TGTGCCAGCAGCCGAGAGGGGAGGACGAACACTGAAGCTTTCTTT. This encodes CASSREGRTNTEAFF.

V usage is TRBV5-3 and J usage is TRBJ2-7; possible D gene TRBD1, 5 bases. TRBV5-3 is an open reading frame whose function is uncertain. V was clipped by 5 bases and J by 3 bases, with 9 bases between them. This CDR3 has 12 residues. The CDR3: CARRSRDYEQYF. The CDR3 DNA reads as TGTGCCAGAAGAAGCAGGGACTACGAGCAGTACTTC.

This clone was detected once. The chain is built from TRBV4-3 and TRBJ2-7, with TRBD1 matching 9 bases. This CDR3 comprises 16 residues. Germline CDR1 and CDR2: LGHNA and YSLEER. Germline trimming cut 4 bases from V and 6 bases from J; bases unmatched to any gene: 13. CDR3 region: CASSPGVGQGNFEQYF. Written as DNA, the CDR3 is TGCGCCAGCAGCCCCGGGGTAGGACAGGGGAATTTCGAGCAGTACTTC.

The chain uses TRBV28 and TRBJ1-5; TRBD1 matches 10 bases. The CDR3 runs to 17 residues. The V segment lost 4 bases and the J segment 5 bases; nucleotides outside the gene matches: 11. CDR1 is MDHEN, CDR2 SYDVKM, per germline. The CDR3 coding sequence is TGTGCCAGCAGTTACCCTGGCGGGACAGGGGCGCATCAGCCCCAGCATTTT. Amino acids: CASSYPGGTGAHQPQHF.

This clone has only one observation. This chain joins TRBV11-2 and TRBJ2-6; D remains ambiguous. The germline gives CDR1 SGHAT, CDR2 FQNNGV. The V gene lost 2 bases and the J gene lost 0 bases, with 8 bases spanning the gap. The CDR3 sequence is 16 residues long. CDR3: CASSLLLPSGANVLTF. As DNA, the CDR3 is TGTGCCAGCAGCTTACTCCTGCCCTCTGGGGCCAACGTCCTGACTTTC.

The chain couples TRBV6-5 to TRBJ1-1; possible D gene TRBD1, 6 bases. The CDR3 runs to 11 residues. Trimming took 7 bases from V and 8 from J, leaving 11 bases between them. From germline, CDR1 is MNHEY and CDR2 SVGAGI. CDR3 residues: CASIKRGEAFF. The CDR3 region has the DNA TGTGCCAGCATCAAAAGGGGGGAAGCTTTCTTT.

This clone appeared a few times. The chain links TRBV6-1 to TRBJ2-7; 11 positions match TRBD1. The length of the CDR3 is 14 residues. V trimming: 7 bases; J trimming: 4 bases; junction bases outside the gene matches: 6. Looked up from germline, CDR1 is MNHNS and CDR2 is SASEGT. The CDR3: CASTRTGGFYEQYF. DNA of the CDR3: TGTGCCAGCACACGGACAGGGGGCTTTTACGAGCAGTACTTC.

This clone appeared once. The rearrangement links TRBV6-5 to TRBJ1-1; a weak D match, TRBD1 (5 bases). The V and J ends lost 6 bases and 11 bases respectively, with 19 bases between them. Germline assignment: CDR1 MNHEY and CDR2 SVGAGI. The CDR3 runs 13 residues. Here the CDR3 DNA reads TGTGCCAGCAGAAACCTGGATGGACATTCGGCTTTCTTT. This translates into CASRNLDGHSAFF.

This clone came up once. This chain joins TRBV6-5 and TRBJ1-6; D perhaps matches TRBD1 (5 bases). Germline V gives CDR1 MNHEY, CDR2 SVGAGI. The CDR3 consists of 13 residues. V dropped 7 bases and J dropped 6 bases, with 10 bases sitting between them. CDR3 amino acids: CASTRQINSPLHF. The CDR3 DNA follows: TGTGCCAGCACTAGACAGATTAATTCACCCCTCCACTTT.

The chain has TRBV28 and TRBJ2-7; 9 bases align to TRBD1. Per the germline V gene, CDR1 is MDHEN and CDR2 is SYDVKM. Germline trimming cut 4 bases from V and 5 bases from J; bases unmatched to any gene: 9. CDR3 length: 15 amino acids. The CDR3 here is CASSSGGTGYDEQYF. The CDR3 DNA follows: TGTGCCAGCAGTTCGGGTGGGACAGGGTATGACGAGCAGTACTTC.

A single count supports this clone. For the CDR3, the DNA is TGTGCCAGCAGTACTATGGCGAACACTGAAGCTTTCTTT. This translates into CASSTMANTEAFF. V and J are TRBV6-4 and TRBJ1-1; D not certain. V was trimmed by 5 bases and J by 1 base, leaving 8 bases between them. The germline gives CDR1 MRHNA, CDR2 SNTAGT. The CDR3 has 13 amino acids.

The genes are TRBV7-9 and TRBJ1-3; TRBD1 aligns across 7 bases. The V segment lost 5 bases and the J segment 8 bases; nucleotides outside the gene matches: 3. This CDR3 spans 12 amino acids. CDR1 and CDR2 from the germline V gene are SEHNR and FQNEAQ (reference sequence). The CDR3 DNA reads TGTGCCAGCAGCCTCAGGGGGGACACCATATATTTT. Its protein is CASSLRGDTIYF. Full variable domain (rest looked up from reference TRBV7-9 and TRBJ1-3): DTGVSQNPRHKITKRGQNVTFRCDPISEHNRLYWYRQTLGQGPEFLTYFQNEAQLEKSRLLSDRFSAERPKGSFSTLEIQRTEQGDSAMYLCASSLRGDTIYFGEGSWLTVV.

V and J are TRBV6-1 and TRBJ1-2; 7 nucleotides agree with TRBD1. V lost 4 bases and J lost 2; bases outside the gene matches: 4. Looked up from germline, CDR1 is MNHNS and CDR2 is SASEGT. The CDR3 consists of 14 residues. CDR3 loop: CASSGGDSNYGYTF. CDR3 sequence (DNA): TGTGCCAGCAGTGGGGGGGACAGCAACTATGGCTACACCTTC.

This chain joins TRBV7-3 and TRBJ2-3, with D possibly TRBD2 on 5 matching bases. Germline CDR1 SGHTA, CDR2 FQGTGA. The CDR3 totals 11 residues. V lost 5 bases and J 8 bases, leaving 8 bases between the germline ends. CDR3 sequence reads: CASSGSGTQYF. Here the CDR3 DNA reads TGTGCCAGCAGCGGGAGCGGTACGCAGTATTTT.

The chain links TRBV6-1 to TRBJ2-1; 10 bases agree with TRBD2. Trimming at V came to 2 bases and at J to 8 bases, leaving 9 bases not matched to a gene. Germline CDR1 MNHNS, CDR2 SASEGT. This CDR3 comprises 16 residues. CDR3 bases: TGTGCCAGCAGTGAACGTAGGCTAGCGGGAGCGGATGAGCAGTTCTTC. Its translation is CASSERRLAGADEQFF.

This clone was observed a single time. The chain combines TRBV28 with TRBJ2-1; D possibly corresponds to TRBD1 (5 bases). Germline V gene lookup returns CDR1 MDHEN and CDR2 SYDVKM. The CDR3 spans 16 residues. The V end lost 5 bases, the J end lost 0 bases, and 14 bases lay between the germline ends. CDR3 nucleotides: TGTGCCAGCAGTGCCGCAGGGTCGAGCTCCTACAATGAGCAGTTCTTC. The encoded protein is CASSAAGSSSYNEQFF.

The chain links TRBV14 to TRBJ1-1; D is possibly TRBD1 (5 bases). Germline values: CDR1 SGHDN, CDR2 FVKESK. The CDR3 is made up of 17 amino acids. Trimming pared 4 bases from V and 5 bases from J, leaving 23 bases between. CDR3 protein: CASSPIAWGVRWTEAFF. The CDR3 coding sequence is TGTGCCAGCAGCCCAATTGCTTGGGGGGTACGATGGACTGAAGCTTTCTTT.